One and the same sample provided the 32 T cell receptor beta chains below, sequenced in a study of cytomegalovirus exposure and HLA in healthy donors (TCRdb year 2017). The method was the immunoSEQ multiplex PCR assay. For the multiplex PCR, a mixture combining 60 forward primers for TCR Vbeta segments and 13 reverse primers for TCR Jbeta segments was used. The source is immuneACCESS, and TCRdb retained only in-frame sequences with V and J called. Part of the clones is not carried over; for the studies checked, unresolved V genes explain less than half of this, and the remainder is unexplained. The sample table on file contains tens of thousands of clones. 6.5% to 10% of the sample is taken by the ten largest. Sequencing input: PBMCs. These TCRs come from a male donor in good health and CMV-seronegative.

The chain recombines TRBV19 with TRBJ1-2, with D possibly being TRBD1 (5 bases). With 2 bases removed from V and 6 bases from J, the gap between germline ends came to 7 bases. Germline assignment: CDR1 LNHDA and CDR2 SQIVND (reference sequence). The CDR3 runs to 12 residues. In DNA, the CDR3 is TGTGCCAGTAGTATACAGGGTGATGGCTACACCTTC. Translated: CASSIQGDGYTF.

This sequence joins TRBV11-2 and TRBJ1-4, with 9 bases identical to TRBD1. This CDR3 has 15 residues. Germline loops: CDR1 SGHAT, CDR2 FQNNGV. With 5 bases clipped from V and 4 bases from J, the junction kept 5 bases outside the gene matches. As DNA, the CDR3 is TGTGCCAGCAGCGGGGGACAGGGAGGTAATGAAAAACTGTTTTTT. Translation: CASSGGQGGNEKLFF.

The rearrangement joins TRBV5-4 to TRBJ2-5, with TRBD2 identical over 8 bases. The CDR3 sequence is 15 residues long. The J segment lost 4 bases and the V segment lost 0 bases, leaving 5 bases of the junction unmatched. Germline lookup yields CDR1 SGHNT and CDR2 YYREEE (reference sequence). Written as DNA, the CDR3 is TGTGCCAGCAGCTTGGCGACTAGCGCGGGAGAGACCCAGTACTTC. This encodes CASSLATSAGETQYF.

The chain joins TRBV19 to TRBJ2-5; a weak D match, TRBD2 (7 bases). Per the germline V gene, CDR1 is LNHDA and CDR2 is SQIVND (reference sequence). CDR3 length: 15 residues. The V gene lost 3 bases and the J gene lost 1 base, with 12 bases spanning the gap. CDR3 coding DNA: TGTGCCAGTAGTATGTTGCGGGGGCCCCAAGAGACCCAGTACTTC. This encodes CASSMLRGPQETQYF.

The chain joins TRBV9 to TRBJ2-3; no clear D gene. Germline lookup yields CDR1 SGDLS and CDR2 YYNGEE. V gave up 3 bases and J gave up 0 bases, with 11 bases separating them. The CDR3 consists of 15 residues. The CDR3 protein is CASSAAATSTDTQYF. Here the CDR3 DNA reads TGTGCCAGCAGCGCGGCAGCGACTAGCACAGATACGCAGTATTTT.

V is TRBV15 and J is TRBJ2-4; maybe TRBD2 (6 bases). Germline values: CDR1 LNHNV, CDR2 YYDKDF (reference sequence). Trimming left V 2 bases short and J 0 bases short, with 20 bases between. The CDR3 runs to 19 residues. The CDR3 nucleotides are TGTGCCACCAGCAGATCCTTGGTGGGGGAGGTACTAGCCAAAAACATTCAGTACTTC. Translation: CATSRSLVGEVLAKNIQYF.

The rearrangement joins TRBV11-2 to TRBJ2-1; TRBD2 agrees at 16 bases. The CDR3 extends over 18 amino acids. The J segment lost 6 bases and the V segment lost 4 bases, leaving 9 bases of the junction unmatched. CDR1 is SGHAT and CDR2 is FQNNGV in the germline V gene. In nucleotides, the CDR3 is TGTGCCAGCAGCTCGGGACTAGCGGGAGGGCGGTACTCCAATGAGCAGTTCTTC. Translation: CASSSGLAGGRYSNEQFF.

V usage is TRBV7-8 and J usage is TRBJ2-7; 7 bases line up with TRBD2. Germline V gene sequence: CDR1 SGHVS, CDR2 FQNEAQ. This CDR3 region has 14 residues. Losses at the gene ends were 0 bases for V and 1 base for J; bases not matched to a gene: 0. For the CDR3, the DNA is TGTGCCAGCAGCTTAGCGGGAGGGTCCTACGAGCAGTACTTC. It is translated as CASSLAGGSYEQYF.

This chain connects TRBV29-1 to TRBJ2-1; a possible D gene is TRBD1 (6 bases). Germline V gene lookup returns CDR1 SQVTM and CDR2 ANQGSEA. This CDR3 region has 15 residues. V lost 4 bases to trimming and J lost 2 bases, with 15 bases between them. The chain's CDR3 is CSVAQGSRPYNEQFF. The CDR3, as DNA: TGCAGCGTTGCCCAGGGGAGCCGGCCCTACAATGAGCAGTTCTTC.

V gene TRBV5-1 combines with J gene TRBJ2-1, with TRBD2 identical over 10 bases. The CDR3 consists of 16 residues. J gave up 9 bases and V 3 bases, and 12 bases lay outside the gene matches. Germline loops: CDR1 SGHRS, CDR2 YFSETQ. CDR3 residues: CASSSPLAGARGEQFF. Written as DNA, the CDR3 is TGCGCCAGCAGCTCCCCTCTAGCGGGGGCCCGGGGTGAGCAGTTCTTC.

The DNA of the CDR3 is TGTGCCAGCAACAGAAGAAATGAAAAACTGTTTTTT. This translates into CASNRRNEKLFF. The chain joins TRBV2 to TRBJ1-4, with D unclear. Germline CDR1 and CDR2: SNHLY and FYNNEI. This CDR3 contains 12 residues. The V end was cut by 7 bases, the J end by 5 bases, with 8 bases between.

As regards this clone: One end of the junction is discordant with germline, which a read error may explain. The rearrangement uses TRBV19 and TRBJ2-1, with 13 bases fitting TRBD2. Germline CDR1 LNHDA, CDR2 SQIVND (reference sequence). The CDR3 runs 14 residues. The CDR3 bases are TGTGCCATTGGGCAAATGGGGACTAGCGGGGAGATGGTCTTC. It codes for CAIGQMGTSGEMVF. Combining the CDR3 with reference TRBV19 and TRBJ2-1 gives the whole variable domain DGGITQSPKYLFRKEGQNVTLSCEQNLNHDAMYWYRQDPGQGLRLIYYSQIVNDFQKGDIAEGYSVSREKKESFPLTVTSAQKNPTAFYLCAIGQMGTSGEMVFGPGTRLTVL.

This chain uses TRBV6-6 with TRBJ1-2, with 8 bases fitting TRBD1. The CDR3 spans 12 residues. The germline V gene has CDR1 MNHNY and CDR2 SVGAGI (reference sequence). V lost 7 bases to trimming and J lost 7 bases; unmatched junction nucleotides: 5. The CDR3 DNA follows: TGTGCCAGCACTTCCGGGACAGGTGGCTACACCTTC. Amino acids: CASTSGTGGYTF.

The chain is built from TRBV29-1 and TRBJ2-1; 8 bases map to TRBD1. This CDR3 is 12 amino acids long. V shed 7 bases and J 6 bases; nucleotides not matched to a gene: 5. Germline CDR1 and CDR2: SQVTM and ANQGSEA. CDR3 sequence reads: CSGDRGVNEQFF. CDR3 nucleotide sequence: TGCAGCGGAGACAGGGGAGTCAATGAGCAGTTCTTC.

The J gene is TRBJ1-1, the V gene TRBV4-2; D is possibly TRBD1 (5 bases). V lost 0 bases and J lost 4, with 9 bases in between. The CDR3 totals 14 residues. The germline CDR1 and CDR2 sequences are LGHNA and YNFKEQ. The CDR3 is CASSQDGGGTEAFF. CDR3 coding DNA: TGTGCCAGCAGCCAAGATGGGGGGGGCACTGAAGCTTTCTTT.

About this clone itself: The same CDR3 arises from other DNA sequences in this sample as well. The chain links TRBV27 to TRBJ1-3; the match to TRBD1 covers 7 bases. Germline trimming cut 4 bases from V and 5 bases from J; bases unmatched to any gene: 5. This CDR3 comprises 14 residues. Germline values: CDR1 MNHEY, CDR2 SMNVEV (reference sequence). This CDR3 is CASSSGTARNTIYF. The CDR3 DNA follows: TGTGCCAGCAGTTCGGGGACAGCTAGAAACACCATATATTTT.

The V call is TRBV7-6, the J call TRBJ1-1, with a possible D match to TRBD1 (6 bases). Germline CDR1 is SGHVS and CDR2 is FNYEAQ. The CDR3 sequence is 16 residues long. V lost 1 base and J lost 1, with 13 bases in between. Written as DNA, the CDR3 is TGTGCCAGCAGCTTAGTTAGGGGGACCTCGAACACTGAAGCTTTCTTT. It specifies CASSLVRGTSNTEAFF.

This sequence joins TRBV15 and TRBJ1-4, with D maybe TRBD1 (6 bases). The CDR3 is made up of 15 amino acids. Trimming shortened V by 8 bases and J by 7 bases, and 20 bases separated the two germline ends. Germline V gives CDR1 LNHNV, CDR2 YYDKDF (reference sequence). CDR3 coding DNA: TGTGCCACCTCCAGGGCGGGGGCGTCCGCTGAAAAACTGTTTTTT. The encoded protein is CATSRAGASAEKLFF.

The V call is TRBV18, the J call TRBJ2-2, with D possibly matching TRBD2 (5 bases). V lost 0 bases, J lost 6 bases, and 8 bases lay in between. Germline CDR1 and CDR2: KGHSH and LQKENI. CDR3 length: 14 residues. Written as DNA, the CDR3 is TGTGCCAGCTCACCACCCCCGAGGGCCGGGGAGCTGTTTTTT. Translating it yields CASSPPPRAGELFF.

The V call is TRBV30, the J call TRBJ1-2; no reliable D call. CDR3 length: 11 residues. Trimming shortened V by 1 base and J by 8 bases, and 8 bases separated the two germline ends. Germline CDR1 and CDR2: GTSNPN and SVGIG (reference sequence). The CDR3 sequence is CAWSGGRGYTF. In nucleotides, the CDR3 is TGTGCCTGGAGTGGAGGGAGGGGCTACACCTTC. Complete variable domain (other parts from reference TRBV30 and TRBJ1-2): SQTIHQWPATLVQPVGSPLSLECTVEGTSNPNLYWYRQAAGRGLQLLFYSVGIGQISSEVPQNLSASRPQDRQFILSSKKLLLSDSGFYLCAWSGGRGYTFGSGTRLTVV.

Points on this clone: At one end the junction does not follow the germline gene, possibly because of a read error. The genes are TRBV30 and TRBJ2-1; 7 positions agree with TRBD2. Germline CDR1 reads GTSNPN; CDR2 reads SVGIG (reference sequence). The CDR3 sequence is 16 residues long. The CDR3 sequence: CAWSPGGSRGYNGQFF. Written as DNA, the CDR3 is TGTGCCTGGAGTCCTGGCGGGAGTAGGGGTTACAATGGGCAGTTCTTC.

The chain has TRBV7-9 and TRBJ1-4; 8 bases map to TRBD1. This CDR3 has 16 residues. The trim removed 1 base at V and 8 bases at J, leaving 9 bases unmatched. Germline CDR1 is SEHNR and CDR2 is FQNEAQ (reference sequence). The CDR3 spells CASSLEGIGQGEKLFF. CDR3 DNA: TGTGCCAGCAGCTTAGAGGGGATAGGACAGGGCGAAAAACTGTTTTTT. Full variable domain (outside the CDR3, taken from reference TRBV7-9 and TRBJ1-4): DTGVSQNPRHKITKRGQNVTFRCDPISEHNRLYWYRQTLGQGPEFLTYFQNEAQLEKSRLLSDRFSAERPKGSFSTLEIQRTEQGDSAMYLCASSLEGIGQGEKLFFGSGTQLSVL.

The chain couples TRBV27 to TRBJ2-1; D remains unclear. Per germline, CDR1 MNHEY and CDR2 SMNVEV (reference sequence). The CDR3 sequence is 15 residues long. V was shortened by 5 bases and J by 0 bases, with 11 bases between the two germline ends. CDR3 protein: CASSHGLSSYNEQFF. CDR3 nucleotides: TGTGCCAGCAGTCATGGTCTTAGCTCCTACAATGAGCAGTTCTTC.

The chain recombines TRBV7-6 with TRBJ2-7; 8 bases are shared with TRBD1. J was trimmed by 3 bases and V by 6 bases; bases with no gene match: 4. The CDR3 is 13 amino acids. Per the germline V gene, CDR1 is SGHVS and CDR2 is FNYEAQ. The CDR3 DNA sequence: TGTGCCAGCAGAGCCACAGGGGGCTACGAGCAGTACTTC. Translating gives CASRATGGYEQYF. The full variable domain, rest sourced from reference TRBV7-6 and TRBJ2-7, is GAGVSQSPRYKVTKRGQDVALRCDPISGHVSLYWYRQALGQGPEFLTYFNYEAQQDKSGLPNDRFSAERPEGSISTLTIQRTEQRDSAMYRCASRATGGYEQYFGPGTRLTVT.

A note on this clone: At one boundary the junction diverges from the germline segment, which might be a read error. The chain recombines TRBV10-1 with TRBJ2-7, with D unresolved. The CDR3 contains 9 residues. Germline CDR1 reads WNHNN; CDR2 reads SYGVQD (reference sequence). CDR3 amino acids: CASAHSSPF. CDR3 in DNA: TGCGCCAGCGCACACAGTTCCCCCTTC.

This chain connects TRBV15 to TRBJ1-2; 7 bases align to TRBD1. The length of the CDR3 is 14 residues. The ends lost 4 bases at V and 8 bases at J; junction bases unmatched: 10. CDR1 is LNHNV and CDR2 is YYDKDF in the germline V gene (reference sequence). In DNA form, the CDR3 reads TGTGCCACCAGCACCGGGACAGCCATGGTAGGCTACACCTTC. Translating gives CATSTGTAMVGYTF.

V gene TRBV27 combines with J gene TRBJ1-2; possibly TRBD1 for D (5 bases). CDR1 is MNHEY and CDR2 is SMNVEV in the germline V gene (reference sequence). V lost 5 bases and J lost 0, with 13 bases in between. The CDR3 is 15 residues long. Here the CDR3 reads CASSGRGRANYGYTF. CDR3 bases: TGTGCCAGCAGTGGGAGGGGTCGGGCTAACTATGGCTACACCTTC.

As to this clone: One end of the junction fails to match germline, which may point to a read error. V usage is TRBV6-6 and J usage is TRBJ2-7; possible D gene TRBD2, 6 bases. This CDR3 is 13 amino acids long. Per germline, CDR1 MNHNY and CDR2 SVGAGI (reference sequence). CDR3 DNA: TGTGCCAGCAGAACAACTAGCTCCCACGAGCAGTACTTC. Encoded protein: CASRTTSSHEQYF.

V usage is TRBV27 and J usage is TRBJ2-1, with 8 bases aligning to TRBD2. Germline CDR1 is MNHEY and CDR2 is SMNVEV (reference sequence). The CDR3 runs 15 residues. The junction had 10 bases not matched to a gene; V was cut back by 5 bases and J by 7 bases. The CDR3 sequence: CASSRAGVERNEQFF. For the CDR3, the DNA is TGTGCCAGCAGTAGAGCGGGAGTTGAAAGGAATGAGCAGTTCTTC.

The CDR3 region is CAWSVLLNNEQFF. The CDR3 coding sequence is TGTGCCTGGAGTGTACTACTTAACAATGAGCAGTTCTTC. The chain carries TRBV30 and TRBJ2-1; D unresolved. The germline CDR1 and CDR2 sequences are GTSNPN and SVGIG (reference sequence). V lost 0 bases, J lost 5 bases, and 8 bases lay in between. CDR3 length: 13 amino acids.

This chain uses TRBV7-9 with TRBJ2-3; TRBD2 might be the D (5 bases). The V end was cut by 5 bases, the J end by 2 bases, with 8 bases between. Germline assignment: CDR1 SEHNR and CDR2 FQNEAQ (reference sequence). There are 13 residues in the CDR3. The CDR3 is CASSREDTDTQYF. The CDR3 DNA follows: TGTGCCAGCAGCCGGGAAGACACAGATACGCAGTATTTT. Full variable domain (rest looked up from reference TRBV7-9 and TRBJ2-3): DTGVSQNPRHKITKRGQNVTFRCDPISEHNRLYWYRQTLGQGPEFLTYFQNEAQLEKSRLLSDRFSAERPKGSFSTLEIQRTEQGDSAMYLCASSREDTDTQYFGPGTRLTVL.

The chain recombines TRBV28 with TRBJ2-7; D ambiguous. V was pared by 10 bases and J by 6 bases, with 10 bases between. The CDR3 runs to 10 residues. In germline, CDR1 is MDHEN, CDR2 SYDVKM. The CDR3 region has the DNA TGTGCCACCGAAGCTTCCGAGCAGTACTTC. Its translation is CATEASEQYF.